This entry features one TCR beta chain sequence. The antigen is unknown. From germline, CDR1 is SGHAT and CDR2 FQDESV (reference sequence). Unmatched junction bases numbered 1, after V lost 1 base and J lost 4 bases. This CDR3 is built from 14 residues. The sample comes from a study of vaccination effects on CD4 cells after COVID-19. Only in-frame clones appear in the TCRdb table, and some are missing; sequencing was by immunoSEQ multiplex PCR. The data show roughly 40,000 clones, 55% to 80% seen once. Once cultured for approximately eleven days, the cells underwent separation to obtain CD4+ T cells. The healthy vaccine recipients, who had no prior SARS-CoV-2 infection, showed negative nucleocapsid antibodies. Broader study findings: Substantial clonal contraction characterized both infection- and vaccine-induced clones late after vaccination. Relatively few convalescent patients took part in the study, which had no early post-infection timepoints. Healthy vaccinees showed cross-reactivity with common cold coronaviruses in only 1 of 255 vaccine-induced clones.

Here the sequenced sample was CD4+ T cells from PBMCs cultured without peptide, taken before COVID-19 vaccination. The origin of this receptor is a human donor who received a COVID-19 vaccine. The gene calls are TRBV11-1 and TRBJ2-5; 9 nucleotides agree with TRBD2. The CDR3, as DNA: TGTGCCAGCAGCTTAGGGCGGGGGGGAGAGACCCAGTACTTC. Amino acids: CASSLGRGGETQYF.